This TCR beta chain is drawn from a study of OX40 agonist ivuxolimab in advanced cancers. On the study more broadly: Melanoma, hepatocellular carcinoma, head and neck or renal cell cancer occurred in dose-escalation patients. Males comprised about 78% of the group, whose mean age was about 61 years (range roughly 20 to 85). Overall study findings and caveats: Partial responders at 0.1-3.0 mg/kg had among the lowest clonal expansion.

Sequencing was performed with immunoSEQ multiplex PCR; in TCRdb, only in-frame clones are kept and a portion is missing. The table has about 59,000 clones, more than 75% seen once. As for this clone: What it binds is unknown.

The sequence derives from an adult with an advanced solid tumor such as melanoma, head and neck, liver or kidney cancer. The sample here was CD4+ or CD8+ T cells sorted from blood, taken in a trial of the OX40 agonist ivuxolimab.

Here the CDR3 reads CASSPREGGGTEAFF. The CDR3 DNA sequence: TGTGCCAGCAGCCCCCGAGAGGGGGGAGGCACTGAAGCTTTCTTT. This rearrangement joins TRBV7-9 to TRBJ1-1; D might be TRBD1 (6 bases). CDR3 length: 15 residues. The V and J ends lost 5 bases and 4 bases respectively, with 17 bases between them. Germline values: CDR1 SEHNR, CDR2 FQNEAQ (reference sequence).